What follows are 32 T cell receptor beta chains derived from one specimen sequenced in a study of cytotoxic CD8 clonotypes in ibrutinib-treated CLL. Produced via immunoSEQ multiplex PCR; TCRdb's table is partial and in-frame only. The sample gives about 330,000 clones, roughly two thirds of which show up once; 6.3% is in the top ten. Sequencing was performed on PBMCs, taken after 36 months of ibrutinib treatment. The receptors were sampled from a human donor with chronic lymphocytic leukemia.

This clone came up a few times. The chain couples TRBV28 to TRBJ1-1, with D maybe TRBD1 (5 bases). V gave up 3 bases and J gave up 5 bases, with 13 bases separating them. Per germline, CDR1 MDHEN and CDR2 SYDVKM. The CDR3 contains 14 residues. The DNA for the CDR3 is TGTGCCAGCAGTTTTAGGAGGCGGGGGACTGAAGCTTTCTTT. Protein: CASSFRRRGTEAFF. The full variable domain, rest sourced from reference TRBV28 and TRBJ1-1, is DVKVTQSSRYLVKRTGEKVFLECVQDMDHENMFWYRQDPGLGLRLIYFSYDVKMKEKGDIPEGYSVSREKKERFSLILESASTNQTSMYLCASSFRRRGTEAFFGQGTRLTVV.

J is TRBJ2-1 and V is TRBV11-2; 7 nucleotides agree with TRBD1. The CDR3 loop spans 15 amino acids. The germline V gene has CDR1 SGHAT and CDR2 FQNNGV. V shed 3 bases, J shed 5 bases, and the junction held 7 bases outside the gene matches. The CDR3 nucleotides read TGTGCCAGCAGCTTCGGGGACAGCTGGGACAATGAGCAGTTCTTC. As protein: CASSFGDSWDNEQFF. Drawing the rest from reference TRBV11-2 and TRBJ2-1, the complete variable domain is EAGVAQSPRYKIIEKRQSVAFWCNPISGHATLYWYQQILGQGPKLLIQFQNNGVVDDSQLPKDRFSAERLKGVDSTLKIQPAKLEDSAVYLCASSFGDSWDNEQFFGPGTRLTVL.

This clone occurred a few times. This chain links TRBV29-1 with TRBJ2-1, with D perhaps matching TRBD2 (6 bases). The CDR3 is 12 amino acids. Deletions cut 8 bases from V and 8 bases from J, with 16 bases between. Germline CDR1 and CDR2: SQVTM and ANQGSEA. CDR3 sequence (DNA): TGCAGCCGTTCCACAGCGGGTGATGAGCAGTTCTTC. Encoded protein: CSRSTAGDEQFF.

This clone appeared once. The same CDR3 is also encoded by other DNA sequences in this sample. The chain combines TRBV6-5 with TRBJ2-6, with D perhaps matching TRBD1 (6 bases). Deletions cut 6 bases from V and 4 bases from J, with 13 bases between. The length of the CDR3 is 15 residues. Germline V gene lookup returns CDR1 MNHEY and CDR2 SVGAGI. CDR3 in DNA: TGTGCCAGCAGCTCTACAGGGCCCGGGGCCAACGTCCTGACTTTC. This encodes CASSSTGPGANVLTF.

Concerning this clone: This sample also contains other DNA sequences that code for the same CDR3. The chain carries TRBV18 and TRBJ2-2, with TRBD1 identical over 7 bases. J gave up 4 bases and V 2 bases, and 4 bases lay outside the gene matches. The CDR3 length is 15 residues. Germline V gene sequence: CDR1 KGHSH, CDR2 LQKENI. CDR3 DNA sequence: TGTGCCAGCTCACCAAGACAGGGCGGCACCGGGGAGCTGTTTTTT. This sequence encodes CASSPRQGGTGELFF.

The chain links TRBV11-2 to TRBJ1-6; D gene uncertain. This CDR3 has 15 residues. Looked up from germline, CDR1 is SGHAT and CDR2 is FQNNGV. Trimming cost V 5 bases and J 6 bases, with 14 bases left between them. The CDR3 DNA reads TGTGCCAGCAGCCACGGGGTCGGTACTAATTCACCCCTCCACTTT. Encoded protein: CASSHGVGTNSPLHF.

This chain uses TRBV2 with TRBJ2-1, with D maybe TRBD2 (5 bases). The V gene's germline CDR1 is SNHLY and CDR2 FYNNEI. CDR3 length: 13 amino acids. V lost 8 bases and J lost 6, with 14 bases in between. The CDR3 region is CASPRVGVNEQFF. The CDR3 DNA is TGTGCCAGCCCGAGGGTTGGCGTCAATGAGCAGTTCTTC.

The rearrangement uses TRBV4-1 and TRBJ1-6; D ambiguous. V gave up 0 bases and J gave up 7 bases, with 7 bases separating them. The germline CDR1 and CDR2 sequences are MGHRA and YSYEKL. The CDR3 spans 14 residues. The CDR3 sequence: CASSQDSRNSPLHF. CDR3 nucleotide sequence: TGCGCCAGCAGCCAAGATAGCCGGAATTCACCCCTCCACTTT.

The table lists this clone with a few counts. The chain carries TRBV7-2 and TRBJ2-7, with 9 positions matching TRBD1. Germline CDR1 is SGHTA and CDR2 is FQGNSA. The trim removed 5 bases at V and 3 bases at J, leaving 5 bases unmatched. The CDR3 spans 14 residues. CDR3 sequence reads: CASSLGTGFYEQYF. The CDR3 DNA reads TGTGCCAGCAGCCTCGGGACAGGGTTCTACGAGCAGTACTTC. Complete variable domain (other parts from reference TRBV7-2 and TRBJ2-7): GAGVSQSPSNKVTEKGKDVELRCDPISGHTALYWYRQSLGQGLEFLIYFQGNSAPDKSGLPSDRFSAERTGGSVSTLTIQRTQQEDSAVYLCASSLGTGFYEQYFGPGTRLTVT.

V and J are TRBV4-1 and TRBJ1-6; 7 nucleotides match TRBD1. Unmatched junction bases numbered 10, after V lost 2 bases and J lost 6 bases. The CDR3 extends over 17 amino acids. Per the germline V gene, CDR1 is MGHRA and CDR2 is YSYEKL. CDR3 loop: CASSQREGTVSNSPLHF. CDR3 coding DNA: TGCGCCAGCAGCCAAAGGGAGGGGACAGTAAGTAATTCACCCCTCCACTTT.

The V and J genes are TRBV6-6 and TRBJ1-4; 8 bases agree with TRBD1. The CDR3 is made up of 15 amino acids. In germline, CDR1 is MNHNY, CDR2 SVGAGI (reference sequence). The junction had 11 bases not matched to a gene; V was cut back by 6 bases and J by 8 bases. The CDR3 nucleotides read TGTGCCAGCAGCCTGGACAGGGATTTAAGCGAAAAACTGTTTTTT. This translates into CASSLDRDLSEKLFF.

This chain joins TRBV29-1 and TRBJ2-3, with D hard to call. Germline V gives CDR1 SQVTM, CDR2 ANQGSEA. The CDR3 is made up of 12 amino acids. The V end was cut by 5 bases, the J end by 6 bases, with 12 bases between. The DNA for the CDR3 is TGCAGCGTTCGATTGGGTCCGGATACGCAGTATTTT. This codes for CSVRLGPDTQYF.

The gene calls are TRBV2 and TRBJ1-5, with TRBD1 matching 7 bases. The germline CDR1 and CDR2 sequences are SNHLY and FYNNEI. This CDR3 spans 19 amino acids. The junction had 17 bases not matched to a gene; V was cut back by 6 bases and J by 0 bases. CDR3 amino acids: CASRPYPSTGIYSNQPQHF. The DNA for the CDR3 is TGTGCCAGCAGACCGTACCCCTCGACAGGGATCTATAGCAATCAGCCCCAGCATTTT. Full variable domain (outside the CDR3, taken from reference TRBV2 and TRBJ1-5): EPEVTQTPSHQVTQMGQEVILRCVPISNHLYFYWYRQILGQKVEFLVSFYNNEISEKSEIFDDQFSVERPDGSNFTLKIRSTKLEDSAMYFCASRPYPSTGIYSNQPQHFGDGTRLSIL.

V and J are TRBV27 and TRBJ2-4; no firm D call. CDR1 and CDR2 from the germline V gene are MNHEY and SMNVEV (reference sequence). This CDR3 region has 16 residues. V was pared by 4 bases and J by 0 bases, with 13 bases between. The CDR3 sequence: CASSSDSDLAKNIQYF. CDR3 bases: TGTGCCAGCAGTTCAGACTCGGATCTAGCCAAAAACATTCAGTACTTC.

CDR3 loop: CASSSGTSGRPYEQYF. The CDR3 nucleotides are TGTGCCAGCAGTTCCGGGACTAGCGGGAGGCCCTACGAGCAGTACTTC. This chain connects TRBV28 to TRBJ2-7; 15 bases are shared with TRBD2. The CDR3 has 16 residues. In germline, CDR1 is MDHEN, CDR2 SYDVKM. J gave up 2 bases and V 4 bases, and 3 bases lay outside the gene matches.

V is TRBV4-1 and J is TRBJ2-7; D is uncertain. Trimming removed 4 bases from V and 2 bases from J, with 18 bases in between. Germline CDR1 reads MGHRA; CDR2 reads YSYEKL. The CDR3 extends over 16 amino acids. Here the CDR3 reads CASSPLSRILPYEQYF. The CDR3 DNA is TGCGCCAGCAGCCCCCTATCGCGGATACTTCCCTACGAGCAGTACTTC.

This rearrangement joins TRBV20-1 to TRBJ1-2; D not resolved. The V gene lost 6 bases and the J gene lost 7 bases, with 6 bases spanning the gap. The CDR3 runs to 9 residues. Germline loops: CDR1 DFQATT, CDR2 SNEGSKA (reference sequence). The CDR3 reads CSAQVGYTF. CDR3 coding DNA: TGCAGTGCCCAAGTTGGCTACACCTTC.

This clone has a handful of counts. The chain has TRBV6-5 and TRBJ2-7; D not resolved. This CDR3 is 16 amino acids long. Deletions cut 0 bases from V and 3 bases from J, with 15 bases between. The germline V gene has CDR1 MNHEY and CDR2 SVGAGI. The CDR3 reads CASSYSIVPGFYEQYF. The CDR3 DNA follows: TGTGCCAGCAGTTACTCGATCGTCCCCGGTTTCTACGAGCAGTACTTC.

Notes on this clone: The sample holds other DNA sequences that translate to the same CDR3. V and J are TRBV9 and TRBJ2-7; D remains ambiguous. V was pared by 0 bases and J by 5 bases, with 3 bases between. In germline, CDR1 is SGDLS, CDR2 YYNGEE. CDR3 length equals 11 residues. This CDR3 is CASSVGDEQYF. Written as DNA, the CDR3 is TGTGCCAGCAGCGTAGGTGACGAGCAGTACTTC.

The J gene is TRBJ2-7, the V gene TRBV7-6; no reliable D call. The V end lost 1 base, the J end lost 0 bases, and 7 bases lay between the germline ends. This CDR3 is built from 14 residues. Per germline, CDR1 SGHVS and CDR2 FNYEAQ. DNA of the CDR3: TGTGCCAGCAGCTTAGAGGGTTACTCCTACGAGCAGTACTTC. It codes for CASSLEGYSYEQYF.

The chain has TRBV2 and TRBJ1-2; 11 nucleotides align to TRBD1. V was clipped by 4 bases and J by 7 bases; unmatched bases: 8. This CDR3 is 15 amino acids long. Germline values: CDR1 SNHLY, CDR2 FYNNEI. The CDR3 sequence: CASSAGQGALGGYTF. Here the CDR3 DNA reads TGTGCCAGCAGTGCCGGACAGGGGGCCCTTGGTGGCTACACCTTC.

Only a few counts were recorded for this clone. This chain joins TRBV10-1 and TRBJ1-3; no firm D call. This CDR3 spans 16 amino acids. V lost 4 bases, J lost 4 bases, and 17 bases lay in between. Germline CDR1 WNHNN, CDR2 SYGVQD (reference sequence). The CDR3 spells CASSAEFRVTGNTIYF. The DNA for the CDR3 is TGCGCCAGCAGTGCGGAGTTTCGGGTTACAGGAAACACCATATATTTT.

V gene TRBV6-6 combines with J gene TRBJ1-1; the D is unclear. The germline gives CDR1 MNHNY, CDR2 SVGAGI (reference sequence). The CDR3 runs 13 residues. Trimming cost V 1 base and J 1 base, with 4 bases left between them. The CDR3 coding sequence is TGTGCCAGCAGTTACTGGGCGAACACTGAAGCTTTCTTT. This sequence encodes CASSYWANTEAFF.

This chain joins TRBV10-3 and TRBJ1-5; D gene uncertain. The CDR3 runs to 14 residues. V gave up 8 bases and J gave up 2 bases, with 13 bases separating them. Per the germline V gene, CDR1 is ENHRY and CDR2 is SYGVKD. The CDR3 loop reads CAIGEESGNQPQHF. CDR3 sequence (DNA): TGTGCCATCGGAGAGGAATCGGGCAATCAGCCCCAGCATTTT.

This rearrangement joins TRBV6-4 to TRBJ1-1; TRBD1 matches 8 bases. There are 14 residues in the CDR3. Germline lookup yields CDR1 MRHNA and CDR2 SNTAGT. With 5 bases clipped from V and 0 bases from J, the junction kept 2 bases outside the gene matches. The CDR3 sequence is CASSRDRLNTEAFF. CDR3 coding DNA: TGTGCCAGCAGTCGGGACAGGCTGAACACTGAAGCTTTCTTT.

This clone was picked up one time. V usage is TRBV11-2 and J usage is TRBJ2-6; a possible D gene is TRBD2 (5 bases). Germline assignment: CDR1 SGHAT and CDR2 FQNNGV. There are 18 residues in the CDR3. Trimming removed 5 bases at V and 0 bases at J, with 17 bases between. CDR3 bases: TGTGCCAGCAGCCCCGACGTACGAACTAGCTCTGGGGCCAACGTCCTGACTTTC. It encodes CASSPDVRTSSGANVLTF.

The J gene is TRBJ1-1, the V gene TRBV29-1; maybe TRBD1 (6 bases). This CDR3 spans 14 amino acids. With 1 base removed from V and 0 bases from J, the gap between germline ends came to 9 bases. Germline V gene sequence: CDR1 SQVTM, CDR2 ANQGSEA. Here the CDR3 DNA reads TGCAGCGTTGAAGCGGACAGAGTGAACACTGAAGCTTTCTTT. Its protein product is CSVEADRVNTEAFF.

The chain combines TRBV29-1 with TRBJ2-7; D is unresolved. The CDR3 has 12 amino acids. Trimming removed 4 bases at V and 2 bases at J, with 9 bases between. Germline V CDR1 and CDR2: SQVTM, ANQGSEA. In nucleotides, the CDR3 is TGCAGCGTTGTAGTTAGGGCCTACGAGCAGTACTTC. It codes for CSVVVRAYEQYF.

The V gene is TRBV11-2, the J gene TRBJ2-4; D might be TRBD2 (6 bases). The V end was cut by 5 bases, the J end by 0 bases, with 17 bases between. Germline CDR1 and CDR2: SGHAT and FQNNGV. The CDR3 runs 17 residues. CDR3 coding DNA: TGTGCCAGCAGCACCCGATGGAGCGGGTTAGCCAAAAACATTCAGTACTTC. This sequence encodes CASSTRWSGLAKNIQYF.

The V gene is TRBV11-2, the J gene TRBJ2-5; 8 bases align to TRBD2. The ends lost 0 bases at V and 1 base at J; junction bases unmatched: 7. There are 17 residues in the CDR3. The V gene's germline CDR1 is SGHAT and CDR2 FQNNGV. The CDR3 DNA reads as TGTGCCAGCAGCTTAGAGTCGGGGGGGGCCTCCCAAGAGACCCAGTACTTC. It is translated as CASSLESGGASQETQYF. The variable domain in full, completed from reference TRBV11-2 and TRBJ2-5, reads EAGVAQSPRYKIIEKRQSVAFWCNPISGHATLYWYQQILGQGPKLLIQFQNNGVVDDSQLPKDRFSAERLKGVDSTLKIQPAKLEDSAVYLCASSLESGGASQETQYFGPGTRLLVL.

The chain links TRBV27 to TRBJ1-4; D is unclear. The CDR3 is 12 residues long. Trimming stripped 5 bases from V and 7 bases from J, with 8 bases between. Per germline, CDR1 MNHEY and CDR2 SMNVEV (reference sequence). CDR3 DNA: TGTGCCAGCAGTCCACTCGGTGAAAAACTGTTTTTT. Its protein is CASSPLGEKLFF.

The chain links TRBV15 to TRBJ2-1; 16 bases are a match to TRBD2. Losses at the gene ends were 2 bases for V and 6 bases for J; bases not matched to a gene: 7. The CDR3 length is 18 residues. Germline CDR1 reads LNHNV; CDR2 reads YYDKDF (reference sequence). CDR3 sequence: CATSRFSGTSGRGNEQFF. The CDR3 DNA sequence: TGTGCCACCAGCAGATTCTCAGGGACTAGCGGGAGGGGCAATGAGCAGTTCTTC.